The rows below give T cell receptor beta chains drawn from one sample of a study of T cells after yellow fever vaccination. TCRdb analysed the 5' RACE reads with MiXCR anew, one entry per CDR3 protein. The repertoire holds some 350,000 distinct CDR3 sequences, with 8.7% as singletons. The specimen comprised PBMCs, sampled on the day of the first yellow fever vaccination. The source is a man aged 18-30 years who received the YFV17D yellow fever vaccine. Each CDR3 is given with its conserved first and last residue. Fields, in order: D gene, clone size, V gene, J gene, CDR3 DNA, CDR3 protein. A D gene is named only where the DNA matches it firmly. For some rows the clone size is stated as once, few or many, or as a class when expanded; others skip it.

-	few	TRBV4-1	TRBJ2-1	TGCGCCAGCAGCATCAGGGAAAGGGATGAGCAGTTCTTC	CASSIRERDEQFF
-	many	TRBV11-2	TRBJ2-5	TGTGCCAGCAATCTAGCGCACCAAGAGACCCAGTACTTC	CASNLAHQETQYF
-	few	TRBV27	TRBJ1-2	TGTGCCAGCAGTTTAATGTGGGTACCGGACCCTAGGGGCTACACCTTC	CASSLMWVPDPRGYTF
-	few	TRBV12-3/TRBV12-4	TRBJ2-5	TGTGCCAGCAGTTTGAGGCTATTAAGGGACCAGTACTTC	CASSLRLLRDQYF
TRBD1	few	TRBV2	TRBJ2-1	TGTGCCAGCAGGGGGGACAGGGCGACCTACAATGAGCAGTTCTTC	CASRGDRATYNEQFF
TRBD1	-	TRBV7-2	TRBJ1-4	TGTGCCAGCAGCTTATCCTGGACAGGGGGCAGTAATGAAAAACTGTTTTTT	CASSLSWTGGSNEKLFF
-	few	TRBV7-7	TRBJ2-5	TGTGCTAGCAGCCCAGAGCTATACCTTCAACAAGAGACCCAGTACTTC	CASSPELYLQQETQYF
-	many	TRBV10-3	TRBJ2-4	TGTGCCATCAGTGAACAGGAAAACATTCAGTACTTC	CAISEQENIQYF
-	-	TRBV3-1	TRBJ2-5	TGTGCCAGCAGCCAAGATCTCAAGACCCAGTACTTC	CASSQDLKTQYF
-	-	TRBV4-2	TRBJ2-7	TGTGCCAGCAGCGGCGCGGGCTCCTACGAGCAGTACTTC	CASSGAGSYEQYF
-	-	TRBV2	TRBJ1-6	TGTGCCAGCAGTGCAGTTTTCTATAATTCACCCCTCCACTTT	CASSAVFYNSPLHF
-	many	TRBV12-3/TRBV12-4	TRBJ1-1	TGTGCCAGCAGTTTAGGAGGGGCCAATGAAGCTTTCTTT	CASSLGGANEAFF
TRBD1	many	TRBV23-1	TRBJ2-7	TGCGCCAGCAGTCTCCGGGACAGGGACGCCTACGAGCAGTACTTC	CASSLRDRDAYEQYF
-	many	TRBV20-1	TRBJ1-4	TGCAGTGCGGCGGGCGGGGCTTATGAAAAACTGTTTTTT	CSAAGGAYEKLFF
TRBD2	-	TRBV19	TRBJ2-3	TGTGCCAGTAGTATCCTAGGACTAGCGGGGCACTCTAGCACAGATACGCAGTATTTT	CASSILGLAGHSSTDTQYF
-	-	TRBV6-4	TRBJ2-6	TGTGCCAGCAGTGACTCCCCCGGGGGCTCTGGGGCCAACGTCCTGACTTTC	CASSDSPGGSGANVLTF
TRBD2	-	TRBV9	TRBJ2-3	TGTGCCAGCAGCGTAGTAGGGACTAACCGTGCAGATACGCAGTATTTT	CASSVVGTNRADTQYF
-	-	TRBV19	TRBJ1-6	TGTGCCATCAAATCCGGACAGTTTGGCGGGACACCCCTCCACTTT	CAIKSGQFGGTPLHF
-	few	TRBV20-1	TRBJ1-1	TGCAGTGCTAGAGATCCGCAGGGTGCCACTGAAGCTTTCTTT	CSARDPQGATEAFF
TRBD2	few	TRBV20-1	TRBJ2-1	TGCAGTGCTAGAGACGGGACTAGCGTCTACAATGAGCAGTTCTTC	CSARDGTSVYNEQFF
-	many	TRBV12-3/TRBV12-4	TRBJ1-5	TGTGCCAGCAGGGTTATGGGGAATCAGCCCCAGCATTTT	CASRVMGNQPQHF
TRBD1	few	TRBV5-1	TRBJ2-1	TGCGCCAGCAGGCGGACAGGGGATGAGCAGTTCTTC	CASRRTGDEQFF
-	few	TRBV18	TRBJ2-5	TGTGCCAGCTCACCACCGGGACGTAGGGAAGAGACCCAGTACTTC	CASSPPGRREETQYF
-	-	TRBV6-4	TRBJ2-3	TGTGCCAGCAGCGAAGGCGGGTGGACAGATACGCAGTATTTT	CASSEGGWTDTQYF
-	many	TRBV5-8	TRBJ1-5	TGTGCCAGCAGCTTGTCCCAGGTTCAGCCCCAGCATTTT	CASSLSQVQPQHF
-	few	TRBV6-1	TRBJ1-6	TGTGCCAGCAGGATAAGGGGCAGGGGAAATTCACCCCTCCACTTT	CASRIRGRGNSPLHF
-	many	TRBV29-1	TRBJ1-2	TGCAGCGTTGCATATCAGGGATCAGGCTATGGCTACACCTTC	CSVAYQGSGYGYTF
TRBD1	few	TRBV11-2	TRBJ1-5	TGTGCCAGCAGCCAGACAGGGGGTAGGAGCAATCAGCCCCAGCATTTT	CASSQTGGRSNQPQHF
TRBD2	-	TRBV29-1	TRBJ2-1	TGCAGCGCAACCGGGACTAGAAACAATGAGCAGTTCTTC	CSATGTRNNEQFF
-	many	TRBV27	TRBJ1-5	TGTGCCAGCAGTTTCGACCCCCGGAGCAATCAGCCCCAGCATTTT	CASSFDPRSNQPQHF
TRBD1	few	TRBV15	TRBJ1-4	TGTGCCACCAGCAGCCGGGACAGGGGGCATGAAAAACTGTTTTTT	CATSSRDRGHEKLFF